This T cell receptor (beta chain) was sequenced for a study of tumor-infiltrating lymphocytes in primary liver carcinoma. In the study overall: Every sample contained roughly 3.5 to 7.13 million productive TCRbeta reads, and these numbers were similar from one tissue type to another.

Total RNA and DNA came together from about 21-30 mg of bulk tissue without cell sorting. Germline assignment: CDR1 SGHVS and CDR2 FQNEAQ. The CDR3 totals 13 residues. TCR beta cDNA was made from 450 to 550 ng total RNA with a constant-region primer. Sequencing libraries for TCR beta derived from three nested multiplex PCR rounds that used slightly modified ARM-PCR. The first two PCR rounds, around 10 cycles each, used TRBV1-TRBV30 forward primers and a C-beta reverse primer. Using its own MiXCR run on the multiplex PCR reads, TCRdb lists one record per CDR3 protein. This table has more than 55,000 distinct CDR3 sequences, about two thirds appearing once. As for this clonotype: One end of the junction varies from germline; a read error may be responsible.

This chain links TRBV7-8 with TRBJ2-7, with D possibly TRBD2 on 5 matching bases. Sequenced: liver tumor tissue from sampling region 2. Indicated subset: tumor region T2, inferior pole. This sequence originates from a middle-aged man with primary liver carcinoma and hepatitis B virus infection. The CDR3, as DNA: TGTGCCAGCAGCTCGGGCCTGGTGGAGGAACAGAACTTC. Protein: CASSSGLVEEQNF.